The text below deals with one T cell receptor beta chain. Its specificity is unknown. The data belong to a study of cytomegalovirus exposure and HLA in healthy donors. Study-wide background: A subsequent analysis stated that the 120 validation repertoires were run on the same platform as the approximately 610 first-cohort repertoires. Overall study results and limits: Most TCR sequences showed up rarely, but some public TCRs showed up in many donors.

Trimming shortened V by 6 bases and J by 6 bases, and 8 bases separated the two germline ends. CDR1 and CDR2 from the germline V gene are LNHDA and SQIVND (reference sequence). The CDR3 has 12 amino acids. Sequencing was performed with immunoSEQ multiplex PCR; in TCRdb, only in-frame clones are kept and a portion is missing. The sample gives roughly 150,000 clones, 70% to 90% of which show up once; 3.3% is in the top ten. Specimen: PBMCs. The clonotype was recovered from a woman aged 18-29 years in good health and CMV-seropositive. The chain uses TRBV19 and TRBJ2-2; D gene ambiguous. The chain's CDR3 is CASRGPAGELFF. The CDR3 region has the DNA TGTGCCAGTAGGGGCCCGGCCGGGGAGCTGTTTTTT.